One and the same sample provided the 17 T cell receptor beta chains below, sequenced in a study of T cell changes during pregnancy in multiple sclerosis. TCRdb's copy holds only in-frame clones and misses some; the assay was immunoSEQ multiplex PCR. The profile shows about 100,000 clones, more than 85% of them singletons. The sequenced sample was peripheral blood, obtained after pregnancy. The source is a female donor with multiple sclerosis, enrolled in a pregnancy study.

Concerning this clone itself: Other DNA sequences in the sample encode the same CDR3. The chain recombines TRBV27 with TRBJ1-5, with 10 bases that match TRBD1. Looked up from germline, CDR1 is MNHEY and CDR2 is SMNVEV (reference sequence). This CDR3 contains 15 residues. J was trimmed by 4 bases and V by 7 bases; bases with no gene match: 7. CDR3 sequence (DNA): TGTGCCAGCAAACCGGGACAGGGGCCTAATCAGCCCCAGCATTTT. Its protein is CASKPGQGPNQPQHF.

The chain has TRBV7-2 and TRBJ1-2; TRBD1 aligns across 7 bases. The CDR3 contains 16 residues. Germline values: CDR1 SGHTA, CDR2 FQGNSA. V was pared by 5 bases and J by 3 bases, with 12 bases of the junction left unmatched. CDR3 in amino acids: CASSRTGLGTDYGYTF. As DNA, the CDR3 is TGTGCCAGCAGCCGCACGGGTCTCGGGACAGACTATGGCTACACCTTC.

The chain couples TRBV7-9 to TRBJ2-7, with TRBD1 identical over 9 bases. The CDR3 totals 14 residues. With V trimmed by 5 bases and J by 5 bases, 7 bases remained unmatched. Germline CDR1 SEHNR, CDR2 FQNEAQ (reference sequence). CDR3 sequence reads: CASSARDRVNEQYF. CDR3 nucleotide sequence: TGTGCCAGCAGCGCCCGGGACAGGGTGAACGAGCAGTACTTC.

The rearrangement uses TRBV21-1 and TRBJ2-7; the table's D call, TRBD1, was not checked against the DNA. TRBV21-1 has pseudogene status. The CDR3 contains 15 residues. CDR3 protein: CASSSTQGATYEQYF. The CDR3 DNA reads as TGTGCCAGCAGCTCCACACAGGGGGCGACCTACGAGCAGTACTTC.

The rearrangement joins TRBV19 to TRBJ2-7, with 8 bases identical to TRBD2. This CDR3 region has 16 residues. CDR1 and CDR2 from the germline V gene are LNHDA and SQIVND (reference sequence). Unmatched junction bases numbered 12, after V lost 5 bases and J lost 3 bases. For the CDR3, the DNA is TGTGCCAGTAGTCCGGCCCTAAAGCGGGGGATCTACGAGCAGTACTTC. It specifies CASSPALKRGIYEQYF.

This chain connects TRBV7-6 to TRBJ2-2, with D possibly TRBD1 on 6 matching bases. This CDR3 is built from 16 residues. Germline-derived CDR1 and CDR2 are SGHVS and FNYEAQ. The V gene lost 5 bases and the J gene lost 0 bases, with 13 bases spanning the gap. CDR3 DNA: TGTGCCAGCAGCCCCGTCGGGACACCGAACACCGGGGAGCTGTTTTTT. It yields the protein CASSPVGTPNTGELFF.

V and J are TRBV6-5 and TRBJ2-7; TRBD1 agrees at 7 bases. V lost 6 bases to trimming and J lost 0 bases; unmatched junction nucleotides: 8. Looked up from germline, CDR1 is MNHEY and CDR2 is SVGAGI. CDR3 size: 15 residues. Here the CDR3 DNA reads TGTGCCAGCAGGCAACCAGGGGGAGACTCCTACGAGCAGTACTTC. Its translation is CASRQPGGDSYEQYF.

In DNA form, the CDR3 reads TGCGCCAGCAGTCAAGAAGGTTGGCAGGGAGGGCAGCCCCAGCATTTT. It translates to CASSQEGWQGGQPQHF. The chain employs TRBV23-1 and TRBJ1-5; D might be TRBD1 (5 bases). TRBV23-1 has ORF status, its function being uncertain. Trimming took 2 bases from V and 7 from J, leaving 18 bases between them. This CDR3 contains 16 residues.

V and J are TRBV25-1 and TRBJ1-6; a weak D match, TRBD1 (5 bases). The CDR3 contains 17 residues. CDR1 is MGHDK, CDR2 SYGVNS, per germline. Trimming left V 2 bases short and J 10 bases short, with 21 bases between. Here the CDR3 DNA reads TGTGCCAGCAGTGAACCTGGGGGGTATGGGAGGATCTCACCCCTCCACTTT. Translating it yields CASSEPGGYGRISPLHF.

This clone was counted a few times. The gene calls are TRBV25-1 and TRBJ2-1; 7 bases are shared with TRBD2. Germline V gene sequence: CDR1 MGHDK, CDR2 SYGVNS. With V trimmed by 0 bases and J by 0 bases, 2 bases remained unmatched. The CDR3 sequence is 16 residues long. CDR3 amino acids: CASSEYGGSSYNEQFF. In DNA form, the CDR3 reads TGTGCCAGCAGTGAATACGGCGGGAGCTCCTACAATGAGCAGTTCTTC.

The table lists this clone with a count of one. This sequence joins TRBV6-5 and TRBJ1-4; D gene unclear. CDR1 is MNHEY and CDR2 is SVGAGI in the germline V gene. V gave up 6 bases and J gave up 0 bases, with 5 bases separating them. This CDR3 is 13 amino acids long. The CDR3 nucleotides read TGTGCCAGCAGACCAGCAACTAATGAAAAACTGTTTTTT. Protein product: CASRPATNEKLFF.

This clone occurred a few times. The chain joins TRBV5-6 to TRBJ1-6; D unresolved. The germline V gene has CDR1 SGHDT and CDR2 YYEEEE. Deletions cut 3 bases from V and 9 bases from J, with 19 bases between. The length of the CDR3 is 16 residues. The CDR3 DNA is TGTGCCAGCAGCTCCCCGGGGATCGGGGATCGTTCACCCCTCCACTTT. Its translation is CASSSPGIGDRSPLHF.

The chain uses TRBV5-1 and TRBJ2-5; 11 nucleotides line up with TRBD1. The V gene end was trimmed by 0 bases and the J gene end by 5 bases; junction bases not matched to a gene: 3. The CDR3 contains 15 residues. Germline V CDR1 and CDR2: SGHRS, YFSETQ. The CDR3 DNA reads as TGCGCCAGCAGCTTGGGGACAGGGGGCCTGGAGACCCAGTACTTC. Amino acids: CASSLGTGGLETQYF.

The CDR3 loop reads CASSSASGGSTDTQYF. CDR3 coding DNA: TGTGCCAGCAGCTCGGCTAGCGGGGGGTCCACAGATACGCAGTATTTT. The chain combines TRBV7-3 with TRBJ2-3; 11 bases are a match to TRBD2. CDR1 is SGHTA, CDR2 FQGTGA, per germline. V lost 4 bases and J lost 2; bases outside the gene matches: 5. The CDR3 contains 16 residues. The variable domain in full, with the rest retrieved from reference TRBV7-3 and TRBJ2-3, is GAGVSQTPSNKVTEKGKYVELRCDPISGHTALYWYRQSLGQGPEFLIYFQGTGAADDSGLPNDRFFAVRPEGSVSTLKIQRTERGDSAVYLCASSSASGGSTDTQYFGPGTRLTVL.

The V call is TRBV10-2, the J call TRBJ1-2, with TRBD1 as a possible D gene (6 bases). Trimming removed 3 bases at V and 4 bases at J, with 21 bases between. The CDR3 length is 17 residues. CDR1 WSHSY and CDR2 SAAADI come from the germline V gene. The CDR3, as DNA: TGCGCCAGCAGTGATGAGGCAGGGGCGAATCTCCTCTATGGCTACACCTTC. It translates to CASSDEAGANLLYGYTF.

This chain links TRBV6-5 with TRBJ2-2; D is possibly TRBD1 (6 bases). The CDR3 is made up of 14 amino acids. The germline gives CDR1 MNHEY, CDR2 SVGAGI. V was trimmed by 2 bases and J by 6 bases, leaving 10 bases between them. This CDR3 reads CASSYGTRPGELFF. The CDR3 DNA follows: TGTGCCAGCAGTTACGGGACACGGCCCGGGGAGCTGTTTTTT.

The CDR3 DNA is TGTGCCAGCAGCGAGGGGGACAGGGGGCAAGCCGGGGAGCTGTTTTTT. Translated, it gives CASSEGDRGQAGELFF. The V and J genes are TRBV9 and TRBJ2-2, with 12 bases that match TRBD1. Germline trimming cut 3 bases from V and 6 bases from J; bases unmatched to any gene: 6. Germline V gene data show CDR1 as SGDLS and CDR2 as YYNGEE. The CDR3 sequence is 16 residues long. The complete variable domain, with remaining parts taken from reference TRBV9 and TRBJ2-2, reads DSGVTQTPKHLITATGQRVTLRCSPRSGDLSVYWYQQSLDQGLQFLIQYYNGEERAKGNILERFSAQQFPDLHSELNLSSLELGDSALYFCASSEGDRGQAGELFFGEGSRLTVL.